This T cell receptor (beta chain) was captured by sequencing in a study of spatial heterogeneity in lung cancer. About the research overall: When follow-up PBMC samples existed, they were sequenced (at a median of roughly two years after resection). Study conclusions and caveats: Expanded tumor TCRs that were ubiquitous appeared in blood more at resection than follow-up.

Unmatched junction bases numbered 5, after V lost 4 bases and J lost 4 bases. Germline CDR1 reads SGHTA; CDR2 reads FQGTGA. CDR3 size: 15 residues. In the case of this clonotype: Its antigen remains unidentified.

As for time point: blood at routine non-recurrence follow-up after resection. Unsorted whole RNA samples from tumor, nontumor lung or frozen PBMC were sequenced. Unique molecular identifiers tagged every individual TCR cDNA molecule. TCRdb passed the 5' RACE reads through MiXCR, listing each CDR3 protein once. The profile covers fewer than 150,000 distinct CDR3 sequences, with 11% appearing a single time and 20% to 25% taken by the ten largest. The specimen was PBMCs, collected at follow-up. The rearrangement uses TRBV7-3 and TRBJ2-1; 9 bases agree with TRBD2. This TCR came from a female donor with early-stage non-small cell lung cancer. The chain's CDR3 is CASSSGTSPYNEQFF. The CDR3 DNA sequence: TGTGCCAGCAGCTCCGGGACTAGCCCATACAATGAGCAGTTCTTC.